The text below deals with one T cell receptor (beta chain). The clone's antigen remains unknown. No clone much larger than this one lies a single base away; base qualities are absent. These data are taken from a study of OX40 agonist ivuxolimab in advanced cancers. Turning to the overall study: Ivuxolimab, which targeted the costimulatory receptor OX40 (CD134), was an agonistic, fully human IgG2 monoclonal antibody. Intravenous ivuxolimab was administered to patients every 2 weeks at six dose levels: 0.01, 0.1, 0.3, 1.5, 3 and 10 mg/kg. Of the 50 to 55 dose-escalation patients, hepatocellular carcinoma was present in 19, melanoma in around 15, renal cell carcinoma in 9 and head and neck cancer in 9. In the dose-escalation cohort, 75% to 85% of patients were male, and the mean age was around 60 years with a range of roughly 20 to 85. Patients were allowed to have had prior anti-PD-1, anti-PD-L1 or anti-CTLA-4 therapy, and more than 35% of the dose-escalation patients had been treated with checkpoint inhibitors. Three dose-escalation patients achieved partial responses, one with hepatocellular carcinoma and two with cutaneous melanoma. Peripheral TCRbeta sequencing was intended to test whether TCR sequence diversity was altered and clonal T-cell expansion was caused by ivuxolimab. The paper describes the monotherapy dose-escalation part (N ≈ 50 patients) of the phase I trial of ivuxolimab.

Genomic DNA was extracted from sorted cells for sequencing of the TCRbeta CDR3 region. The immunoSEQ Assay was used to sequence the TCRbeta CDR3 regions. Sourced from immuneACCESS, this table was stored by TCRdb with only in-frame sequences that have V and J called. A share of the clones is absent; for the studies checked, an unresolved V gene accounts for under half, and the remainder has no known explanation. The sample table records around 63,000 clones; 75% to 90% of these occur just once. The leading ten clones occupy 11% of the sample. The trial excluded patients who had a history of autoimmune disease or who were on systemic immunosuppression. Peripheral blood for TCR sequencing was collected from all dose cohorts at baseline, on cycle 4 day 1, and on cycle 7 day 1. The samples were taken from a phase I, first-in-human, multicenter, open-label dose-escalation trial of ivuxolimab. Adults with locally advanced or metastatic melanoma, renal cell carcinoma, hepatocellular carcinoma or head and neck squamous cell carcinoma were enrolled in the trial. CD4+ and CD8+ T cells were sorted separately from peripheral blood before TCR sequencing.

Here is what the overall study found, with its caveats: Partial responders in the 0.1-3.0 mg/kg groups had among the lowest normalized peripheral clonal expansion, especially among CD8+ T cells. At doses from 0.1 to 3.0 mg/kg, clonal expansion was seen in both CD4+ and CD8+ blood T cells between baseline and week 6. Low levels of normalized T-cell clonal expansion were also seen in some patients who did not respond. After ivuxolimab, CD8+ T cells had more expanded clones than CD4+ T cells on average. The antigen specificity of the peripheral T cells that underwent clonal expansion was not determined.

The CDR3 contains 14 residues, cysteine and phenylalanine counted. The CDR3 DNA has 42 bases and is translated from base 1. A distance of 13 bases separates the germline ends of V and J, which lose 5 bases and 3 bases respectively. Looking up the germline V gene yields CDR1 SGDLS and CDR2 YYNGEE. The clonotype was recovered from an adult with an advanced solid tumor such as melanoma, head and neck, liver or kidney cancer. The chain is encoded by TRBV9 joined to TRBJ2-3; the D gene is not confidently resolved. Sample: CD4+ or CD8+ T cells sorted from blood, taken in a trial of the OX40 agonist ivuxolimab. The sequenced DNA: TGTGCCAGCAGTTCGCTCGGAGCTACAGATACGCAGTATTTT. Translated, it reads CASSSLGATDTQYF.